What follows are 9 T cell receptor beta chains derived from one specimen sequenced in a study of CD8+ T cells in alopecia areata. The authors extracted RNA and reverse transcribed it into cDNA as the sequencing template. Some clones are missing from TCRdb's copy, which holds only in-frame ones; the method was immunoSEQ multiplex PCR. The sample lists just over 150,000 clones; about 50% were seen once. Sequenced here: CD8+ T cells sorted from blood, sampled at week 0. The receptors come from a human donor with alopecia areata.

The chain combines TRBV27 with TRBJ2-3; 9 nucleotides agree with TRBD2. Germline assignment: CDR1 MNHEY and CDR2 SMNVEV (reference sequence). The CDR3 has 16 amino acids. Trimming at V came to 0 bases and at J to 1 base, leaving 2 bases not matched to a gene. Here the CDR3 DNA reads TGTGCCAGCAGTTTATCAGCGGGGGGAGGCACAGATACGCAGTATTTT. Encoded protein: CASSLSAGGGTDTQYF.

About this clone: Mismatch with germline at one junction end may stem from a read error. The chain combines TRBV29-1 with TRBJ2-6, with 11 bases aligning to TRBD2. Germline CDR1 is SQVTM and CDR2 is ANQGSEA. This CDR3 region has 16 residues. The CDR3 spells CSALVAGGPGSNVLTF. CDR3 in DNA: TGCAGCGCTTTAGTAGCGGGGGGGCCTGGGTCCAACGTCCTGACTTTC.

The chain uses TRBV15 and TRBJ2-1; D might be TRBD1 (8 bases). V was clipped by 2 bases and J by 14 bases, with 16 bases between them. Germline V CDR1 and CDR2: LNHNV, YYDKDF (reference sequence). The CDR3 is 13 amino acids. CDR3 loop: CATSRQQGGPEFF. For the CDR3, the DNA is TGTGCCACCAGCAGACAACAGGGGGGGCCCGAGTTCTTC.

The chain's CDR3 is CASSWGTDDNSPLHF. The CDR3 bases are TGTGCCAGCAGCTGGGGGACGGACGATAATTCACCCCTCCACTTT. V gene TRBV7-9 combines with J gene TRBJ1-6, with D perhaps matching TRBD1 (5 bases). The CDR3 has 15 amino acids. CDR1 is SEHNR and CDR2 is FQNEAQ in the germline V gene (reference sequence). V was trimmed by 4 bases and J by 5 bases, leaving 12 bases between them.

The J gene is TRBJ1-1, the V gene TRBV30, with D possibly matching TRBD1 (6 bases). The V gene lost 1 base and the J gene lost 7 bases, with 10 bases spanning the gap. Looked up from germline, CDR1 is GTSNPN and CDR2 is SVGIG (reference sequence). This CDR3 region has 12 residues. The CDR3: CAWSGGAREAFF. CDR3 nucleotides: TGTGCCTGGAGTGGGGGGGCACGTGAAGCTTTCTTT.

This clone was seen a handful of times. The V and J genes are TRBV15 and TRBJ1-1; D unresolved. Germline loops: CDR1 LNHNV, CDR2 YYDKDF (reference sequence). This CDR3 has 12 amino acids. Trimming stripped 5 bases from V and 4 bases from J, with 8 bases between. The chain's CDR3 is CATSDPGTEAFF. CDR3 DNA sequence: TGTGCCACCAGCGACCCGGGCACTGAAGCTTTCTTT.

This clone was seen more than once but under ten times. The rearrangement links TRBV11-2 to TRBJ2-6; D may be TRBD2 (6 bases). The CDR3 runs 12 residues. Trimming left V 5 bases short and J 13 bases short, with 12 bases between. Germline V gene lookup returns CDR1 SGHAT and CDR2 FQNNGV. CDR3 bases: TGTGCCAGCAGCCCCCGGGGAGGAGTCCTGACTTTC. The encoded protein is CASSPRGGVLTF.

This chain uses TRBV30 with TRBJ2-5, with D perhaps matching TRBD1 (6 bases). This CDR3 is built from 13 residues. CDR1 and CDR2 from the germline V gene are GTSNPN and SVGIG (reference sequence). V gave up 2 bases and J gave up 3 bases, with 10 bases separating them. The chain's CDR3 is CAWSLGHKETQYF. CDR3 in DNA: TGTGCCTGGAGTCTGGGACATAAAGAGACCCAGTACTTC.

Worth noting for this clone: The missing conserved phenylalanine or tryptophan at the end of this CDR3 makes a read error likely. No DNA is shown, since the ends of the CDR3 on it are uncertain; the CDR3 is the one TCRdb lists. The chain employs TRBV29-1 and TRBJ1-2. Germline CDR1 is SQVTM and CDR2 is ANQGSEA. The CDR3 sequence runs 8 residues, both termini included. The CDR3 spells CSVEDHLL.